Below are 24 T cell receptor beta chains sequenced from a single sample in a study of blood T cell repertoires in COVID-19. The protocol was immunoSEQ multiplex PCR, while the TCRdb copy is restricted to in-frame clones and leaves out a portion. This sample has about 59,000 clones, with 73% found just once. Sequences were obtained from peripheral blood. These receptors were obtained from a woman aged 45-60 years with active or convalescent COVID-19.

This chain links TRBV11-2 with TRBJ2-7; perhaps TRBD2 as D (5 bases). This CDR3 has 14 residues. Germline V gene data show CDR1 as SGHAT and CDR2 as FQNNGV. The V end was cut by 1 base, the J end by 0 bases, with 7 bases between. The CDR3 nucleotides read TGTGCCAGCAGCTTAGCGGGGAGCTCCTACGAGCAGTACTTC. This translates into CASSLAGSSYEQYF.

V is TRBV30 and J is TRBJ1-4, with 8 bases aligning to TRBD1. Germline CDR1 and CDR2: GTSNPN and SVGIG (reference sequence). The CDR3 is 14 residues long. The V and J ends lost 3 bases and 7 bases, in that order; junction bases with no gene match: 7. DNA for the CDR3: TGTGCCTGGAGCCTACAGGGGGGAAGTGAAAAACTGTTTTTT. Its protein product is CAWSLQGGSEKLFF.

The chain carries TRBV5-1 and TRBJ2-4; 8 positions agree with TRBD1. The CDR3 length is 14 residues. J lost 2 bases, V lost 4 bases, and 2 bases had no gene match. Germline V lookup: CDR1 SGHRS, CDR2 YFSETQ. CDR3 residues: CASSPGGPKNIQYF. The DNA for the CDR3 is TGCGCCAGCAGCCCAGGGGGCCCCAAAAACATTCAGTACTTC. The variable domain in full, with the rest retrieved from reference TRBV5-1 and TRBJ2-4, is KAGVTQTPRYLIKTRGQQVTLSCSPISGHRSVSWYQQTPGQGLQFLFEYFSETQRNKGNFPGRFSGRQFSNSRSEMNVSTLELGDSALYLCASSPGGPKNIQYFGAGTRLSVL.

The chain employs TRBV27 and TRBJ1-6, with no clear D. Per germline, CDR1 MNHEY and CDR2 SMNVEV (reference sequence). The CDR3 extends over 16 amino acids. The V gene lost 2 bases and the J gene lost 0 bases, with 8 bases spanning the gap. The CDR3 DNA reads TGTGCCAGCAGTTTAGTTGCCAGCTCCTATAATTCACCCCTCCACTTT. Its protein is CASSLVASSYNSPLHF.

The chain carries TRBV5-1 and TRBJ2-3; 7 nucleotides line up with TRBD2. J lost 6 bases, V lost 4 bases, and 8 bases had no gene match. Germline CDR1 SGHRS, CDR2 YFSETQ. This CDR3 region has 14 residues. The CDR3 spells CASSRLGGSDTQYF. In DNA, the CDR3 is TGCGCCAGCAGCCGTTTGGGAGGGTCGGATACGCAGTATTTT.

The J gene is TRBJ1-2, the V gene TRBV7-2; TRBD1 matches 7 bases. The CDR3 spans 15 residues. Germline CDR1 SGHTA, CDR2 FQGNSA. The V segment lost 5 bases and the J segment 12 bases; nucleotides outside the gene matches: 18. CDR3 loop: CASSAGAEYRGRNTF. CDR3 DNA sequence: TGTGCCAGCAGCGCCGGGGCGGAGTATAGGGGGCGGAACACCTTC.

The chain uses TRBV28 and TRBJ1-5; no firm D call. The germline CDR1 and CDR2 sequences are MDHEN and SYDVKM. The CDR3 runs to 15 residues. V was cut by 4 bases and J by 3 bases, with 13 bases left in between. CDR3 protein: CASSSADTHNQPQHF. Written as DNA, the CDR3 is TGTGCCAGCAGTTCTGCAGACACCCACAATCAGCCCCAGCATTTT.

The V and J genes are TRBV2 and TRBJ1-3; D gene uncertain. CDR3 length: 15 amino acids. Per the germline V gene, CDR1 is SNHLY and CDR2 is FYNNEI. The V end was cut by 4 bases, the J end by 2 bases, with 12 bases between. The CDR3 DNA is TGTGCCAGCAGTGTGGAGGGTAGGGCTGGAAACACCATATATTTT. Protein sequence: CASSVEGRAGNTIYF. Full variable domain (outside the CDR3, taken from reference TRBV2 and TRBJ1-3): EPEVTQTPSHQVTQMGQEVILRCVPISNHLYFYWYRQILGQKVEFLVSFYNNEISEKSEIFDDQFSVERPDGSNFTLKIRSTKLEDSAMYFCASSVEGRAGNTIYFGEGSWLTVV.

The chain couples TRBV5-1 to TRBJ2-7; 8 bases align to TRBD1. V gave up 2 bases and J gave up 5 bases; unmatched junction bases: 9. This CDR3 is built from 15 residues. Germline V gene data show CDR1 as SGHRS and CDR2 as YFSETQ. As DNA, the CDR3 is TGCGCCAGCAGCTTCTTAGGACAGGGTCCCAACGAGCAGTACTTC. It encodes CASSFLGQGPNEQYF.

The chain has TRBV4-1 and TRBJ2-7; 10 bases agree with TRBD2. Germline V gene data show CDR1 as MGHRA and CDR2 as YSYEKL. The V and J ends lost 5 bases and 4 bases, in that order; junction bases with no gene match: 8. The CDR3 length is 15 residues. The DNA for the CDR3 is TGCGCCAGCAGCTTAGAGCGGGAGGGCCCGTACGAGCAGTACTTC. It is translated as CASSLEREGPYEQYF.

This chain joins TRBV5-1 and TRBJ2-7; 12 bases line up with TRBD2. CDR1 and CDR2 from the germline V gene are SGHRS and YFSETQ. The ends lost 4 bases at V and 4 bases at J; junction bases unmatched: 3. There are 14 residues in the CDR3. CDR3 coding DNA: TGCGCCAGCAGCCAGACTAGCGGGAGTTACGAGCAGTACTTC. Residues: CASSQTSGSYEQYF.

This chain connects TRBV18 to TRBJ1-2; the match to TRBD1 covers 7 bases. The CDR3 covers 13 residues. The germline V gene encodes CDR1 KGHSH and CDR2 LQKENI. With V trimmed by 3 bases and J by 7 bases, 5 bases remained unmatched. This CDR3 reads CASSPDREVGYTF. In DNA, the CDR3 is TGTGCCAGCTCACCTGACAGGGAGGTTGGCTACACCTTC.

This clone was recorded once. V gene TRBV9 combines with J gene TRBJ2-5, with D maybe TRBD2 (6 bases). This CDR3 is built from 15 residues. V was shortened by 1 base and J by 2 bases, with 12 bases between the two germline ends. The germline gives CDR1 SGDLS, CDR2 YYNGEE. The CDR3 DNA follows: TGTGCCAGCAGCGTATCGGGACTTCCACAAGAGACCCAGTACTTC. Amino acids: CASSVSGLPQETQYF.

The V gene is TRBV27, the J gene TRBJ2-1; D not resolved. Germline V gene data show CDR1 as MNHEY and CDR2 as SMNVEV (reference sequence). V lost 4 bases and J lost 0, with 10 bases in between. The CDR3 is 15 residues long. The CDR3 nucleotides are TGTGCCAGCAGTTCCGATTTCAGCTCCTACAATGAGCAGTTCTTC. It encodes CASSSDFSSYNEQFF.

This clone was counted once. The rearrangement links TRBV5-6 to TRBJ2-5; D gene unclear. Per germline, CDR1 SGHDT and CDR2 YYEEEE. V was shortened by 1 base and J by 5 bases, with 12 bases between the two germline ends. CDR3 length equals 14 residues. CDR3 DNA sequence: TGTGCCAGCAGCTTGATTAACAAGTGGGAGACCCAGTACTTC. Amino acids: CASSLINKWETQYF.

The count of this clone is one. This chain joins TRBV10-3 and TRBJ2-7; the match to TRBD2 covers 11 bases. The CDR3 is 12 residues long. Germline CDR1 is ENHRY and CDR2 is SYGVKD. V shed 11 bases, J shed 5 bases, and the junction held 5 bases outside the gene matches. CDR3 nucleotide sequence: TGTGCCTTTGGGACTAGCGGCGACGAGCAGTACTTC. This gives the protein CAFGTSGDEQYF.

This sequence joins TRBV29-1 and TRBJ1-1; D remains unclear. CDR3 size: 11 residues. The V end was cut by 7 bases, the J end by 8 bases, with 14 bases between. Germline CDR1 is SQVTM and CDR2 is ANQGSEA. The CDR3 DNA follows: TGCAGCGCCAGCCAGCGCGCGGAAGCTTTCTTT. It encodes CSASQRAEAFF.

Remarks on this clone: A read error may produce the germline difference seen at one junction end. The V gene is TRBV6-1, the J gene TRBJ2-7, with D unresolved. This CDR3 has 14 residues. The V gene's germline CDR1 is MNHNS and CDR2 SASEGT. Here the CDR3 reads CASSEARGIRPYLF. The CDR3 DNA reads TGTGCCAGCAGTGAAGCGCGAGGTATCCGGCCCTACCTTTTC.

This clone was seen a handful of times. The chain joins TRBV12-3 or TRBV12-4 to TRBJ1-1; the D gene is possibly TRBD1 (6 bases). This CDR3 is built from 13 residues. V was clipped by 1 base and J by 4 bases, with 7 bases between them. The CDR3 sequence: CASSLGQVTEAFF. The CDR3 nucleotides are TGTGCCAGCAGTTTAGGACAGGTCACTGAAGCTTTCTTT.

The rearrangement joins TRBV19 to TRBJ2-1; TRBD2 might be the D (5 bases). In germline, CDR1 is LNHDA, CDR2 SQIVND (reference sequence). CDR3 size: 13 residues. V lost 7 bases, J lost 7 bases, and 14 bases lay in between. CDR3 residues: CASTNGLTNEQFF. The CDR3 DNA is TGTGCCAGTACCAACGGACTGACTAATGAGCAGTTCTTC.

This clone appeared many times. V is TRBV7-8 and J is TRBJ2-7; 9 bases align to TRBD1. CDR3 length: 13 amino acids. The ends lost 4 bases at V and 6 bases at J; junction bases unmatched: 4. Germline V gene data show CDR1 as SGHVS and CDR2 as FQNEAQ. In DNA, the CDR3 is TGTGCCAGCAGCTGGGACAGGGAGGGCGAGCAGTACTTC. Translating gives CASSWDREGEQYF.

This clone was counted only a few times. This chain uses TRBV24-1 with TRBJ1-1; D is uncertain. This CDR3 has 12 residues. V was trimmed by 9 bases and J by 7 bases, leaving 14 bases between them. Germline loops: CDR1 KGHDR, CDR2 SFDVKD. CDR3 sequence: CATSKNEFEAFF. In DNA form, the CDR3 reads TGTGCCACCTCGAAAAACGAGTTTGAAGCTTTCTTT.

The V and J genes are TRBV9 and TRBJ2-2; D uncertain. V was cut by 4 bases and J by 0 bases, with 13 bases left in between. Germline assignment: CDR1 SGDLS and CDR2 YYNGEE. This CDR3 is 16 amino acids long. The CDR3 bases are TGTGCCAGCAGCCCAAGAGGTACGTCGAACACCGGGGAGCTGTTTTTT. Amino acid sequence: CASSPRGTSNTGELFF.

The chain combines TRBV5-1 with TRBJ2-1; D unclear. CDR3 length: 14 residues. The germline V gene has CDR1 SGHRS and CDR2 YFSETQ. Trimming removed 0 bases from V and 4 bases from J, with 8 bases in between. CDR3 in DNA: TGCGCCAGCAGCTTGGCCTACCCGTACAATGAGCAGTTCTTC. The encoded protein is CASSLAYPYNEQFF.